Presented here are 9 T cell receptor beta chains from one specimen sequenced in a study of T cells in Graves' hyperthyroidism and ophthalmopathy. Regions amplified from RNA transcripts were the TCR beta CDR3 regions. A set of HTBI primers served as the primers for a first-round RT-PCR of the TCR CDR3. TCRdb fed the multiplex PCR reads into MiXCR, producing one record per CDR3 protein. Among hundreds of thousands of distinct CDR3 sequences, approximately 25% were seen once, and the ten largest hold 10% to 12%. Specimen: blood. Receptors originate from a young woman with Graves' ophthalmopathy.

The chain uses TRBV6-4 and TRBJ1-1; D gene unclear. The V end lost 7 bases, the J end lost 5 bases, and 17 bases lay between the germline ends. The CDR3 is 14 amino acids. CDR1 is MRHNA, CDR2 SNTAGT, per germline. CDR3 protein: CASKLGPAGTEAFF. In DNA form, the CDR3 reads TGTGCCAGCAAACTCGGCCCGGCGGGGACTGAAGCTTTCTTT.

As DNA, the CDR3 is TGTGCCAGCAGCTTAGCGCCAGATCTTTTTTGGGAGACCCAGTACTTC. It translates to CASSLAPDLFWETQYF. The chain carries TRBV7-9 and TRBJ2-5; D unresolved. V lost 0 bases and J lost 5, with 16 bases in between. From germline, CDR1 is SEHNR and CDR2 FQNEAQ (reference sequence). The CDR3 sequence is 16 residues long.

The gene calls are TRBV20-1 and TRBJ2-2; TRBD2 matches at 7 bases. The CDR3 contains 15 residues. Germline loops: CDR1 DFQATT, CDR2 SNEGSKA (reference sequence). J was trimmed by 0 bases and V by 6 bases; bases with no gene match: 7. CDR3 DNA sequence: TGCAGTGCACCGGTCCTAGCGGCGAACACCGGGGAGCTGTTTTTT. Its protein is CSAPVLAANTGELFF.

This clonotype was seen ten or more times. The chain joins TRBV12-3 or TRBV12-4 to TRBJ1-2, with TRBD1 as a possible D gene (5 bases). This CDR3 is 15 amino acids long. Trimming took off 4 bases at V and 2 bases at J, with 14 bases between the two ends. The CDR3 DNA follows: TGTGCCAGCAGTTCATCGGACACCTTCAACTATGGCTACACCTTC. Its translation: CASSSSDTFNYGYTF.

The sample holds many counts of this clonotype. V usage is TRBV11-1 and J usage is TRBJ1-3; the D gene is possibly TRBD1 (5 bases). This CDR3 comprises 16 residues. V lost 0 bases and J 0 bases, leaving 9 bases between the germline ends. Per the germline V gene, CDR1 is SGHAT and CDR2 is FQDESV (reference sequence). The CDR3 reads CASSLALRGSGNTIYF. The CDR3, as DNA: TGTGCCAGCAGCTTAGCGCTAAGGGGCTCTGGAAACACCATATATTTT.

This clonotype has a count of ten or more. The chain uses TRBV28 and TRBJ1-2; D remains ambiguous. The length of the CDR3 is 13 residues. Trimming left V 6 bases short and J 4 bases short, with 12 bases between. CDR1 and CDR2 from the germline V gene are MDHEN and SYDVKM. In DNA, the CDR3 is TGTGCCAGCAGATCTCAGGCCCGCTATGGCTACACCTTC. Translation gives CASRSQARYGYTF.

V and J are TRBV3-1 and TRBJ2-5, with TRBD2 matching 8 bases. Trimming cost V 4 bases and J 4 bases; bases outside gene matches: 11. CDR3 length: 16 amino acids. In germline, CDR1 is LGHDT, CDR2 YNNKEL (reference sequence). In DNA, the CDR3 is TGTGCCAGCAGCCGAACGGGGGGGCTCGTCACAGAGACCCAGTACTTC. Translated, it gives CASSRTGGLVTETQYF.

In its sample, this clonotype was seen a few times. The junction and the germline gene differ at one end; a read error may be behind it. The chain joins TRBV6-5 to TRBJ1-2; possibly TRBD1 for D (5 bases). Germline CDR1 MNHEY, CDR2 SVGAGI. The CDR3 covers 14 residues. In DNA form, the CDR3 reads TGTGTCAGCAGTTACGATTCGTCGGCAGGGTACTACACCTTC. Encoded protein: CVSSYDSSAGYYTF.

In its sample, this clonotype was seen a few times. The chain joins TRBV3-1 to TRBJ1-2; D unclear. The CDR3 is 15 amino acids. Germline V gives CDR1 LGHDT, CDR2 YNNKEL (reference sequence). Trimming cost V 0 bases and J 8 bases, with 16 bases left between them. The chain's CDR3 is CASSQDVILPSGYTF. In DNA form, the CDR3 reads TGTGCCAGCAGCCAAGATGTTATTCTTCCGTCCGGCTACACCTTC.